This passage covers 21 T cell receptor beta chains from one sample sequenced in a study of identical twins. Each CDR3 protein gets one entry after TCRdb re-called the 5' RACE reads with MiXCR. The sample contains 1.5 million or so distinct CDR3 sequences, about 30% of which appear only once. Sequenced: cord blood. Source of these receptors: a newborn girl in good health.

This clonotype occurred a few times. The J gene is TRBJ1-2, the V gene TRBV4-2; D may be TRBD1 (6 bases). The V end was cut by 0 bases, the J end by 5 bases, with 16 bases between. CDR3 size: 16 residues. Germline assignment: CDR1 LGHNA and CDR2 YNFKEQ. CDR3 DNA: TGTGCCAGCAGCCAAGATTCCCTCGGGACACTTTATGGCTACACCTTC. It encodes CASSQDSLGTLYGYTF.

The chain employs TRBV6-6 and TRBJ2-2; the match to TRBD1 covers 7 bases. The CDR3 spans 15 residues. V shed 4 bases, J shed 6 bases, and the junction held 8 bases outside the gene matches. Germline V gene sequence: CDR1 MNHNY, CDR2 SVGAGI (reference sequence). The chain's CDR3 is CASSLTQGSAGELFF. The CDR3, as DNA: TGTGCCAGCAGTTTAACACAGGGGTCGGCCGGGGAGCTGTTTTTT.

There are many counts of this clonotype. The chain carries TRBV6-1 and TRBJ2-7, with D hard to call. The CDR3 has 13 residues. CDR1 and CDR2 from the germline V gene are MNHNS and SASEGT. V was cut by 0 bases and J by 0 bases, with 3 bases left in between. CDR3 bases: TGTGCCAGCAGTGAAGCGAGCTCCTACGAGCAGTACTTC. Protein sequence: CASSEASSYEQYF.

This clonotype was found a few times. The J gene is TRBJ1-2, the V gene TRBV29-1; D gene uncertain. This CDR3 is built from 12 residues. Germline V CDR1 and CDR2: SQVTM, ANQGSEA. The germline V and J ends were trimmed by 5 bases and 6 bases, with 13 bases remaining between them. The CDR3, as DNA: TGCAGCGTTCAAGGGTATAGGAATGGCTACACCTTC. Translated, it gives CSVQGYRNGYTF.

The gene calls are TRBV5-1 and TRBJ2-7, with a weak D call TRBD1 (6 bases). V lost 0 bases to trimming and J lost 2 bases, with 15 bases between them. The V gene's germline CDR1 is SGHRS and CDR2 YFSETQ. There are 16 residues in the CDR3. For the CDR3, the DNA is TGCGCCAGCAGCTTGGACCTTAAGACAGGAACCTACGAGCAGTACTTC. Translated, it gives CASSLDLKTGTYEQYF.

The gene calls are TRBV25-1 and TRBJ2-1; 9 nucleotides agree with TRBD2. This CDR3 spans 18 amino acids. Germline V gives CDR1 MGHDK, CDR2 SYGVNS. J gave up 4 bases and V 3 bases, and 13 bases lay outside the gene matches. The CDR3 is CASSEMVLGLAQYNEQFF. The CDR3 DNA is TGTGCCAGCAGTGAGATGGTGTTGGGACTAGCCCAGTACAATGAGCAGTTCTTC.

This clonotype was seen a handful of times. The rearrangement uses TRBV7-2 and TRBJ2-3; D remains unclear. This CDR3 is built from 14 residues. Germline-derived CDR1 and CDR2 are SGHTA and FQGNSA. Between the trimmed V and J ends, which lost 5 bases and 2 bases, there was a span of 11 bases. This chain's CDR3 is CASSPVTYTDTQYF. CDR3 in DNA: TGTGCCAGCAGCCCGGTCACCTACACAGATACGCAGTATTTT.

The rearrangement links TRBV20-1 to TRBJ2-3; 7 positions agree with TRBD2. The trim removed 5 bases at V and 2 bases at J, leaving 4 bases unmatched. Germline CDR1 is DFQATT and CDR2 is SNEGSKA (reference sequence). This CDR3 comprises 13 residues. CDR3 nucleotide sequence: TGCAGTGCTTCGGGACTACTCACAGATACGCAGTATTTT. It yields the protein CSASGLLTDTQYF.

The CDR3 coding sequence is TGCGCCAGCAGCCAGGATACGGGACTAGCGGGAAAGGATGAGCAGTTCTTC. As protein: CASSQDTGLAGKDEQFF. This chain links TRBV4-1 with TRBJ2-1, with 13 positions matching TRBD2. V trimming: 3 bases; J trimming: 8 bases; junction bases outside the gene matches: 10. The V gene's germline CDR1 is MGHRA and CDR2 YSYEKL. The CDR3 is made up of 17 amino acids.

The rearrangement joins TRBV6-6 to TRBJ2-3, with a tentative D call TRBD1 (5 bases). V was shortened by 0 bases and J by 4 bases, with 11 bases between the two germline ends. The germline V gene has CDR1 MNHNY and CDR2 SVGAGI (reference sequence). This CDR3 has 15 amino acids. In nucleotides, the CDR3 is TGTGCCAGCAGTTACTCGATCGGCAGGGCAGATACGCAGTATTTT. It translates to CASSYSIGRADTQYF.

The genes are TRBV10-3 and TRBJ2-3; 12 nucleotides line up with TRBD2. Losses at the gene ends were 0 bases for V and 5 bases for J; bases not matched to a gene: 0. CDR1 is ENHRY, CDR2 SYGVKD, per germline. The CDR3 loop spans 15 amino acids. The CDR3 DNA reads as TGTGCCATCAGTGAGTCGGGACTAGCGGGAGATACGCAGTATTTT. The encoded protein is CAISESGLAGDTQYF.

This clonotype came up many times. DNA for the CDR3: TGTGCCAGCAGCCACAGGCCGGGTACCCTAGAGAATGAGCAGTTCTTC. It encodes CASSHRPGTLENEQFF. The V call is TRBV14, the J call TRBJ2-1, with no clear D. Germline loops: CDR1 SGHDN, CDR2 FVKESK. The CDR3 spans 16 residues. V lost 3 bases and J 7 bases, leaving 19 bases between the germline ends.

Details on this clonotype: A junction end diverges from the germline sequence, so it may reflect a read error. The J gene is TRBJ2-5, the V gene TRBV24-1; D gene uncertain. The V gene's germline CDR1 is KGHDR and CDR2 SFDVKD. This CDR3 has 15 amino acids. In DNA, the CDR3 is TGTGCCGCCAGTGATTCACTGGGTCACCAAGAGACCCAGTACTTC. Residues: CAASDSLGHQETQYF.

This clonotype was seen just once. The chain recombines TRBV2 with TRBJ2-1, with a tentative D call TRBD2 (6 bases). Trimming pared 2 bases from V and 10 bases from J, leaving 15 bases between. The CDR3 runs 14 residues. Per germline, CDR1 SNHLY and CDR2 FYNNEI. CDR3 residues: CASSELASSYEQFF. CDR3 coding DNA: TGTGCCAGCAGTGAACTAGCGAGCTCCTACGAGCAGTTCTTC.

On this clonotype: Being one base from a much bigger clone, this may be a read error. The chain couples TRBV5-1 to TRBJ2-3, with 10 positions matching TRBD2. J was trimmed by 5 bases and V by 3 bases; bases with no gene match: 3. From germline, CDR1 is SGHRS and CDR2 YFSETQ. The CDR3 sequence is 14 residues long. This CDR3 reads CASSSTSGQDTQYF. The CDR3 DNA follows: TGCGCCAGCAGCTCGACTAGCGGGCAAGATACGCAGTATTTT.

This clonotype turned up a few times. The genes are TRBV14 and TRBJ1-5; D unclear. Germline CDR1 is SGHDN and CDR2 is FVKESK. The length of the CDR3 is 13 residues. V lost 0 bases to trimming and J lost 8 bases, with 8 bases between them. DNA for the CDR3: TGTGCCAGCAGCCAAGATGCTTTCGAGCCCCAGCATTTT. This encodes CASSQDAFEPQHF.

This clonotype was counted only a few times. The genes are TRBV3-1 and TRBJ2-4; no definite D call. Trimming stripped 4 bases from V and 1 base from J, with 8 bases between. The CDR3 loop spans 14 amino acids. Germline V gene data show CDR1 as LGHDT and CDR2 as YNNKEL (reference sequence). The CDR3 bases are TGTGCCAGCAGCCCTACTATGGCCAAAAACATTCAGTACTTC. It translates to CASSPTMAKNIQYF.

This clonotype was found a few times. This chain connects TRBV14 to TRBJ1-2; D remains ambiguous. Germline CDR1 reads SGHDN; CDR2 reads FVKESK. V lost 0 bases to trimming and J lost 5 bases, with 7 bases between them. CDR3 size: 13 residues. The DNA for the CDR3 is TGTGCCAGCAGCCAAGATCAATGGTATGGCTACACCTTC. This gives the protein CASSQDQWYGYTF.

In nucleotides, the CDR3 is TGTGCCAGCAGTATTTCGACAGGGACCACTGAAGCTTTCTTT. Translated: CASSISTGTTEAFF. The rearrangement links TRBV28 to TRBJ1-1; 7 bases are a match to TRBD1. The V gene end was trimmed by 5 bases and the J gene end by 4 bases; junction bases not matched to a gene: 7. The CDR3 consists of 14 residues. The germline V gene has CDR1 MDHEN and CDR2 SYDVKM.

This clonotype was seen at least ten times. The chain is built from TRBV6-5 and TRBJ2-1, with D maybe TRBD2 (5 bases). V gave up 6 bases and J gave up 8 bases, with 14 bases separating them. The CDR3 contains 13 residues. Per the germline V gene, CDR1 is MNHEY and CDR2 is SVGAGI. CDR3 bases: TGTGCCAGCAGCCGCATGAGCGGCGATGAGCAGTTCTTC. Residues: CASSRMSGDEQFF.

The chain links TRBV24-1 to TRBJ2-3, with D possibly being TRBD1 or TRBD2 (7 bases each). The length of the CDR3 is 17 residues. From germline, CDR1 is KGHDR and CDR2 SFDVKD. V was cut by 1 base and J by 2 bases, with 15 bases left in between. CDR3 loop: CATSDFRGGWNTDTQYF. The CDR3 nucleotides are TGTGCCACCAGTGATTTCAGGGGGGGATGGAACACAGATACGCAGTATTTT.